This T cell receptor (beta chain) was recorded in a study of cytomegalovirus exposure and HLA in healthy donors. Study information: The platform used for the approximately 130 validation repertoires matched that of the roughly 670 first-cohort repertoires, a later analysis reported.

The CDR3 contains 14 residues. The germline V gene has CDR1 MNHEY and CDR2 SMNVEV (reference sequence). Trimming pared 6 bases from V and 6 bases from J, leaving 17 bases between. The table came from immunoSEQ multiplex PCR; TCRdb's copy has only in-frame clones and leaves some out. The sample includes over 60,000 clones, approximately 96% of them seen just once. Study-level points and caveats: Diagnosis of cytomegalovirus status made by the classifier reportedly showed high specificity and sensitivity. Researchers reported that three CMV-associated chains were confirmed in vitro as CMV antigen-specific. A later analysis found first-cohort TCR clusters tended to co-occur in the 110 or so validation repertoires.

Points on this clone: The antigen is undetermined.

The clonotype originates from a young man in good health and CMV-seronegative. This chain joins TRBV27 and TRBJ1-2, with D tentatively TRBD1 (6 bases). Material for sequencing was PBMCs. The DNA of the CDR3 is TGTGCCAGCAGCACCCCGAACAGGGCGGATGGCTACACCTTC. It is translated as CASSTPNRADGYTF.